This T cell receptor beta chain was sequenced for a study of cytomegalovirus exposure and HLA in healthy donors. Germline loops: CDR1 ENHRY, CDR2 SYGVKD. V shed 8 bases, J shed 3 bases, and the junction held 5 bases outside the gene matches. There are 13 residues in the CDR3. Both 60 Vbeta primers and 13 Jbeta primers went into the PCR. TCRdb's copy holds only in-frame clones and misses some; the assay was immunoSEQ multiplex PCR. The repertoire consists of about 150,000 clones, with roughly 80% occurring once and the leading ten covering roughly 6.3%. Whole-study results and caveats: Among the sequence variants, a highly shared cluster was likely an artifact of sequencing.

Whereas donors were nominally healthy upon sampling, unrecorded immune exposures were probable. With respect to this clone: Its matching antigen is unknown.

Sequences were obtained from PBMCs. The chain employs TRBV10-3 and TRBJ2-3, with 7 nucleotides matching TRBD2. The TCR was taken from a male donor in good health and CMV-seropositive. The CDR3 bases are TGTGCCATCGTGGGGCGGGAGACAGATACGCAGTATTTT. Protein product: CAIVGRETDTQYF.